This passage covers 14 T cell receptor beta chains from one sample sequenced in a study of Graves' ophthalmopathy and Graves' hyperthyroidism. Beta-chain TCR CDR3 regions were amplified from RNA transcripts. The first round was an RT-PCR with HTBI primers, and the second round was a multiplex PCR. TCRdb analysed the multiplex PCR reads with MiXCR anew, one entry per CDR3 protein. The profile shows some 750,000 distinct CDR3 sequences, around 40% of them singletons. The sequenced material came from peripheral blood. The receptors stem from an adult man with Graves' ophthalmopathy.

V is TRBV7-2 and J is TRBJ2-7, with 9 bases that match TRBD1. The CDR3 is 15 amino acids. Looked up from germline, CDR1 is SGHTA and CDR2 is FQGNSA. With V trimmed by 5 bases and J by 2 bases, 7 bases remained unmatched. CDR3 coding DNA: TGTGCCAGCAGCGTCACAGGGACAGGGCCCTACGAGCAGTACTTC. Translated, it gives CASSVTGTGPYEQYF. The full variable domain, rest sourced from reference TRBV7-2 and TRBJ2-7, is GAGVSQSPSNKVTEKGKDVELRCDPISGHTALYWYRQSLGQGLEFLIYFQGNSAPDKSGLPSDRFSAERTGGSVSTLTIQRTQQEDSAVYLCASSVTGTGPYEQYFGPGTRLTVT.

The rearrangement uses TRBV11-2 and TRBJ2-7, with D perhaps matching TRBD1 (5 bases). The CDR3 is 16 amino acids. Trimming pared 0 bases from V and 4 bases from J, leaving 16 bases between. CDR1 is SGHAT and CDR2 is FQNNGV in the germline V gene. In nucleotides, the CDR3 is TGTGCCAGCAGCTTAGATCAGGGCGGTGCGGTGTACGAGCAGTACTTC. Amino acid sequence: CASSLDQGGAVYEQYF.

Comments on this clonotype: The junction departs from germline at one end; a sequencing error may be responsible. The CDR3 spells CASSYRGTTNSPLHF. CDR3 DNA: TGTGCCAGCAGTTATAGGGGGACTACTAATTCACCCCTCCACTTT. The chain recombines TRBV10-3 with TRBJ1-6, with a tentative D call TRBD1 (6 bases). This CDR3 spans 15 amino acids. The V gene's germline CDR1 is ENHRY and CDR2 SYGVKD.

This clonotype was seen only a few times. This chain links TRBV7-9 with TRBJ1-2; 7 bases match TRBD1. The CDR3 loop spans 15 amino acids. Trimming cost V 2 bases and J 6 bases; bases outside gene matches: 9. CDR1 is SEHNR and CDR2 is FQNEAQ in the germline V gene (reference sequence). The CDR3 protein is CASSLFRTGSNGYTF. The CDR3 DNA sequence: TGTGCCAGCAGCTTATTTAGGACAGGTTCCAATGGCTACACCTTC. The whole variable domain, remainder taken from reference TRBV7-9 and TRBJ1-2, is DTGVSQNPRHKITKRGQNVTFRCDPISEHNRLYWYRQTLGQGPEFLTYFQNEAQLEKSRLLSDRFSAERPKGSFSTLEIQRTEQGDSAMYLCASSLFRTGSNGYTFGSGTRLTVV.

This clonotype has only a few counts. The gene calls are TRBV3-1 and TRBJ1-5, with unresolved D. The CDR3 contains 13 residues. The V gene's germline CDR1 is LGHDT and CDR2 YNNKEL (reference sequence). The germline V and J ends were trimmed by 2 bases and 5 bases, with 7 bases remaining between them. CDR3 DNA sequence: TGTGCCAGCAGCCAAAAGTCTCATCAGCCCCAGCATTTT. Amino acids: CASSQKSHQPQHF. Looking up the rest from reference TRBV3-1 and TRBJ1-5 gives the full variable domain: DTAVSQTPKYLVTQMGNDKSIKCEQNLGHDTMYWYKQDSKKFLKIMFSYNNKELIINETVPNRFSPKSPDKAHLNLHINSLELGDSAVYFCASSQKSHQPQHFGDGTRLSIL.

This clonotype was observed a handful of times. This rearrangement joins TRBV2 to TRBJ2-7, with TRBD1 matching over 7 bases. The germline CDR1 and CDR2 sequences are SNHLY and FYNNEI. J was trimmed by 6 bases and V by 7 bases; bases with no gene match: 6. The CDR3 spans 12 residues. The CDR3 here is CASTNTGAEQYF. The DNA of the CDR3 is TGTGCCAGCACTAACACAGGGGCCGAGCAGTACTTC.

The rearrangement links TRBV5-1 to TRBJ2-2; D may match TRBD1 or TRBD2 (6 bases each). Deletions cut 6 bases from V and 2 bases from J, with 17 bases between. Germline CDR1 and CDR2: SGHRS and YFSETQ. CDR3 length equals 16 residues. The CDR3, as DNA: TGCGCCAGCACGATTGGATGGGGGGCTAACACCGGGGAGCTGTTTTTT. Translated: CASTIGWGANTGELFF.

This clonotype came up a few times. Possible read error: a much larger clone is one base away. The CDR3 spells CAISEGGPGVDTEAFF. In nucleotides, the CDR3 is TGTGCCATCAGTGAGGGGGGCCCGGGCGTCGACACTGAAGCTTTCTTT. This chain connects TRBV10-3 to TRBJ1-1; possible D gene TRBD1, 6 bases. V was shortened by 2 bases and J by 3 bases, with 16 bases between the two germline ends. Germline V CDR1 and CDR2: ENHRY, SYGVKD. The CDR3 spans 16 residues.

The chain combines TRBV6-1 with TRBJ1-1; tentatively, D is TRBD1 (5 bases). The germline V gene has CDR1 MNHNS and CDR2 SASEGT. This CDR3 has 14 residues. V dropped 6 bases and J dropped 4 bases, with 15 bases sitting between them. The CDR3 region is CASRQRGRSTEAFF. CDR3 in DNA: TGTGCCAGCAGGCAGAGGGGAAGGTCCACTGAAGCTTTCTTT.

The chain joins TRBV5-4 to TRBJ1-2, with a weak D call TRBD1 (5 bases). The CDR3 totals 15 residues. Germline V gene sequence: CDR1 SGHNT, CDR2 YYREEE (reference sequence). Trimming removed 2 bases from V and 0 bases from J, with 11 bases in between. The CDR3 sequence is CASSFSGEANYGYTF. CDR3 in DNA: TGTGCCAGCAGCTTCTCGGGGGAGGCTAACTATGGCTACACCTTC.

This sequence joins TRBV6-5 and TRBJ1-1; 10 bases are a match to TRBD1. Germline loops: CDR1 MNHEY, CDR2 SVGAGI. V was clipped by 2 bases and J by 0 bases; unmatched bases: 3. This CDR3 spans 16 amino acids. CDR3 loop: CASSYQDRGMNTEAFF. The CDR3 DNA follows: TGTGCCAGCAGTTACCAGGACAGGGGGATGAACACTGAAGCTTTCTTT.

This clonotype appeared a few times. The CDR3 region has the DNA TGCAGTGCTAGAGATTTTGGGAGGTCCATGTACGAGCAGTACTTC. It codes for CSARDFGRSMYEQYF. The rearrangement links TRBV20-1 to TRBJ2-7, with D possibly being TRBD2 (6 bases). The CDR3 totals 15 residues. Trimming pared 0 bases from V and 4 bases from J, leaving 16 bases between. Germline loops: CDR1 DFQATT, CDR2 SNEGSKA (reference sequence).

Ten or more counts support this clonotype. The rearrangement uses TRBV7-2 and TRBJ2-5; no clear D gene. CDR3 length: 12 residues. Germline V lookup: CDR1 SGHTA, CDR2 FQGNSA. V lost 2 bases and J lost 5, with 6 bases in between. Here the CDR3 reads CASSLYSETQYF. The CDR3 nucleotides read TGTGCCAGCAGCTTATATTCGGAGACCCAGTACTTC.

This rearrangement joins TRBV29-1 to TRBJ1-2, with a weak D call TRBD1 (5 bases). CDR1 is SQVTM, CDR2 ANQGSEA, per germline. The CDR3 runs 13 residues. V was shortened by 4 bases and J by 0 bases, with 9 bases between the two germline ends. The DNA of the CDR3 is TGCAGCGTTGGAGGGGACCCTAACTATGGCTACACCTTC. Translated, it gives CSVGGDPNYGYTF. The entire variable domain, with the rest obtained from reference TRBV29-1 and TRBJ1-2, is as follows: SAVISQKPSRDICQRGTSLTIQCQVDSQVTMMFWYRQQPGQSLTLIATANQGSEATYESGFVIDKFPISRPNLTFSTLTVSNMSPEDSSIYLCSVGGDPNYGYTFGSGTRLTVV.